This T cell receptor beta chain emerged from a study of blood T cell repertoires in COVID-19. Looking at the study overall: Italy, Spain and the United States were the sources of the convalescent and acute COVID-19 samples.

V lost 4 bases to trimming and J lost 5 bases, with 9 bases between them. CDR1 is LNHDA, CDR2 SQIVND, per germline (reference sequence). The CDR3 runs 12 residues. In the authors' methods: Amplified reference gene primers provided the basis for estimating nucleated cell counts. The method was immunoSEQ multiplex PCR; TCRdb's version includes in-frame clones alone and lacks a portion of them. V and J calls plus clone size are reproduced from that table; the DNA served to infer D and trimming. The table records about 200,000 clones, around 81% of them present only once. The sequencing input was peripheral blood. The V and J genes are TRBV19 and TRBJ2-7; perhaps TRBD1 as D (5 bases). The receptor comes from a man aged 60 to 75 with COVID-19, enrolled during active disease. CDR3 protein: CASSSRVNEQYF. CDR3 bases: TGTGCCAGTAGTAGCAGGGTCAACGAGCAGTACTTC.